These T cell receptor beta chains were read from a single sample in a study. TCRdb redid the calling of the RT-PCR reads with MiXCR, one entry per CDR3 protein. The sample carries approximately 720,000 distinct CDR3 sequences, over 12% recorded once. Material: memory CD4+ T cells from blood. These TCRs come from a female donor in good health, serving as a healthy control. CDR3s include the opening cysteine and the closing phenylalanine or tryptophan. Each record gives: D gene, J gene, clone size, V gene, CDR3 protein, CDR3 DNA. A D gene is named only where the DNA matches it firmly. Clone size is not always given. Where it is, it says once, few, many or a class for expanded clones.

D gene: -
J gene: TRBJ1-5
clone size: many
V gene: TRBV20-1
CDR3 protein: CSARERLGRRSNQPQHF
CDR3 DNA: TGCAGTGCTAGAGAAAGGCTCGGCAGGCGGAGCAATCAGCCCCAGCATTTT

D gene: TRBD1
J gene: TRBJ1-3
clone size: few
V gene: TRBV6-5
CDR3 protein: CATSDRGTRSGNTIYF
CDR3 DNA: TGTGCCACCTCGGACAGGGGCACTCGCTCTGGAAACACCATATATTTT

D gene: -
J gene: TRBJ2-1
clone size: -
V gene: TRBV7-2
CDR3 protein: CASSRALSAGDEQFF
CDR3 DNA: TGTGCCAGCAGCCGAGCACTATCCGCTGGGGATGAGCAGTTCTTC

D gene: -
J gene: TRBJ1-5
clone size: -
V gene: TRBV18
CDR3 protein: CASSPVERDQPQHF
CDR3 DNA: TGTGCCAGCTCACCCGTCGAGAGGGATCAGCCCCAGCATTTT

D gene: -
J gene: TRBJ2-1
clone size: many
V gene: TRBV4-3
CDR3 protein: CASSPRPIAEDYNEQFF
CDR3 DNA: TGCGCCAGCAGCCCCCGTCCCATAGCGGAAGATTACAATGAGCAGTTCTTC

D gene: TRBD1
J gene: TRBJ2-3
clone size: few
V gene: TRBV20-1
CDR3 protein: CSAQGTGVHTDTQYF
CDR3 DNA: TGCAGTGCTCAGGGGACAGGGGTCCACACAGATACGCAGTATTTT

D gene: -
J gene: TRBJ2-1
clone size: few
V gene: TRBV2
CDR3 protein: CASSESPNRSYNEQFF
CDR3 DNA: TGTGCCAGCAGTGAAAGCCCAAACAGGTCCTACAATGAGCAGTTCTTC

D gene: -
J gene: TRBJ1-1
clone size: -
V gene: TRBV12-3/TRBV12-4
CDR3 protein: CASRIEQGTKNTEAFF
CDR3 DNA: TGTGCCAGCAGAATAGAACAGGGCACCAAGAACACTGAAGCTTTCTTT

D gene: -
J gene: TRBJ1-1
clone size: -
V gene: TRBV5-1
CDR3 protein: CASSLDKVYGETEAFF
CDR3 DNA: TGCGCCAGCAGCTTGGACAAGGTGTATGGGGAAACTGAAGCTTTCTTT

D gene: TRBD1
J gene: TRBJ1-1
clone size: once
V gene: TRBV3-1
CDR3 protein: CASSPSDRESTEAFF
CDR3 DNA: TGTGCCAGCAGCCCATCAGACAGGGAGAGTACTGAAGCTTTCTTT

D gene: -
J gene: TRBJ2-1
clone size: -
V gene: TRBV30
CDR3 protein: CAWSWYNEQFF
CDR3 DNA: TGTGCCTGGAGTTGGTACAATGAGCAGTTCTTC

D gene: TRBD1
J gene: TRBJ2-5
clone size: many
V gene: TRBV30
CDR3 protein: CAWNPLDRGGTQYF
CDR3 DNA: TGTGCCTGGAATCCTCTCGACAGGGGGGGGACCCAGTACTTC

D gene: -
J gene: TRBJ1-5
clone size: many
V gene: TRBV6-5
CDR3 protein: CASSYLGDQPQHF
CDR3 DNA: TGTGCCAGCAGTTACTTGGGGGATCAGCCCCAGCATTTT

D gene: TRBD2
J gene: TRBJ2-1
clone size: -
V gene: TRBV20-1
CDR3 protein: CSASRASGGDEQFF
CDR3 DNA: TGCAGTGCTAGCCGCGCTAGCGGGGGGGATGAGCAGTTCTTC

D gene: -
J gene: TRBJ2-1
clone size: -
V gene: TRBV6-4
CDR3 protein: CASSYNTDNEQFF
CDR3 DNA: TGTGCCAGCAGCTACAACACCGACAATGAGCAGTTCTTC

D gene: -
J gene: TRBJ1-5
clone size: few
V gene: TRBV5-1
CDR3 protein: CASSPGAGTNQPQHF
CDR3 DNA: TGCGCCAGCAGCCCCGGGGCAGGGACTAATCAGCCCCAGCATTTT

D gene: TRBD2
J gene: TRBJ2-3
clone size: -
V gene: TRBV5-1
CDR3 protein: CASSLGLAGGFTDTQYF
CDR3 DNA: TGCGCCAGCAGCTTGGGCCTAGCGGGAGGGTTCACAGATACGCAGTATTTT

D gene: TRBD2
J gene: TRBJ2-3
clone size: few
V gene: TRBV12-3/TRBV12-4
CDR3 protein: CASTNWGGRSTDTQYF
CDR3 DNA: TGTGCCAGCACTAACTGGGGCGGGAGGTCCACAGATACGCAGTATTTT

D gene: -
J gene: TRBJ1-2
clone size: few
V gene: TRBV5-1
CDR3 protein: CASSVVPGGPNYGYTF
CDR3 DNA: TGCGCCAGCAGCGTAGTACCGGGAGGACCTAACTATGGCTACACCTTC

D gene: -
J gene: TRBJ2-5
clone size: few
V gene: TRBV20-1
CDR3 protein: CSAIRASMKTQYF
CDR3 DNA: TGCAGTGCTATTAGAGCAAGTATGAAGACCCAGTACTTC

D gene: TRBD2
J gene: TRBJ2-7
clone size: -
V gene: TRBV6-2/TRBV6-3
CDR3 protein: CASRLAGHSYEQYF
CDR3 DNA: TGTGCCAGCAGACTAGCGGGCCACTCCTACGAGCAGTACTTC

D gene: TRBD1
J gene: TRBJ1-5
clone size: -
V gene: TRBV7-2
CDR3 protein: CASSSTGSGQPQHF
CDR3 DNA: TGTGCCAGCAGCTCGACAGGGAGCGGTCAGCCCCAGCATTTT

D gene: -
J gene: TRBJ1-1
clone size: -
V gene: TRBV18
CDR3 protein: CASSPLPALMNTEAFF
CDR3 DNA: TGTGCCAGCTCACCCTTACCCGCCCTCATGAACACTGAAGCTTTCTTT

D gene: TRBD2
J gene: TRBJ2-1
clone size: -
V gene: TRBV6-1
CDR3 protein: CASSWGTSGYNEQFF
CDR3 DNA: TGTGCCAGCAGTTGGGGGACTAGCGGGTACAATGAGCAGTTCTTC

D gene: -
J gene: TRBJ2-4
clone size: many
V gene: TRBV4-3
CDR3 protein: CASSQVGQGGDIQYF
CDR3 DNA: TGCGCCAGCAGCCAAGTGGGCCAAGGCGGTGACATTCAGTACTTC

D gene: TRBD1
J gene: TRBJ2-3
clone size: many
V gene: TRBV29-1
CDR3 protein: CSVGQGAQLLAGTDTQYF
CDR3 DNA: TGCAGCGTTGGACAGGGGGCGCAGTTGCTAGCGGGCACAGATACGCAGTATTTT

D gene: -
J gene: TRBJ1-2
clone size: -
V gene: TRBV27
CDR3 protein: CASSFREPGVYGYTF
CDR3 DNA: TGTGCCAGCAGTTTCCGCGAACCTGGGGTGTATGGCTACACCTTC

D gene: TRBD2
J gene: TRBJ2-5
clone size: -
V gene: TRBV2
CDR3 protein: CASSDGLAGIQETQYF
CDR3 DNA: TGTGCCAGCAGTGATGGACTAGCGGGGATACAAGAGACCCAGTACTTC

D gene: TRBD2
J gene: TRBJ2-3
clone size: once
V gene: TRBV4-3
CDR3 protein: CASSRIAGDQDTQYF
CDR3 DNA: TGCGCCAGCAGCCGGATAGCGGGAGATCAAGATACGCAGTATTTT

D gene: TRBD2
J gene: TRBJ2-1
clone size: few
V gene: TRBV27
CDR3 protein: CASSLLAGDYNEQFF
CDR3 DNA: TGTGCCAGCAGTTTACTTGCGGGGGACTACAATGAGCAGTTCTTC

D gene: TRBD2
J gene: TRBJ2-3
clone size: few
V gene: TRBV5-8
CDR3 protein: CASSLRTSAYTDTQYF
CDR3 DNA: TGTGCCAGCAGCTTGCGGACTAGCGCATATACAGATACGCAGTATTTT

D gene: -
J gene: TRBJ2-1
clone size: many
V gene: TRBV24-1
CDR3 protein: CATSELNEQFF
CDR3 DNA: TGTGCCACCAGTGAATTGAATGAGCAGTTCTTC

D gene: -
J gene: TRBJ2-2
clone size: many
V gene: TRBV24-1
CDR3 protein: CATDQGGTGELFF
CDR3 DNA: TGTGCCACCGATCAGGGTGGAACCGGGGAGCTGTTTTTT

D gene: -
J gene: TRBJ2-1
clone size: few
V gene: TRBV7-3
CDR3 protein: CASSLTLGFGDEQFF
CDR3 DNA: TGTGCCAGCAGCTTAACGCTGGGGTTCGGTGATGAGCAGTTCTTC

D gene: TRBD2
J gene: TRBJ2-1
clone size: -
V gene: TRBV6-1
CDR3 protein: CASSERTSGGEQFF
CDR3 DNA: TGTGCCAGCAGCGAACGGACTAGCGGGGGCGAGCAGTTCTTC

D gene: TRBD2
J gene: TRBJ2-3
clone size: many
V gene: TRBV20-1
CDR3 protein: CSARTGLAVDTQYF
CDR3 DNA: TGCAGTGCTAGGACCGGACTAGCGGTAGATACGCAGTATTTT

D gene: TRBD2
J gene: TRBJ2-3
clone size: few
V gene: TRBV11-3
CDR3 protein: CASSRGTTLSTDTQYF
CDR3 DNA: TGTGCCAGCAGCCGAGGGACTACACTTAGCACAGATACGCAGTATTTT

D gene: TRBD2
J gene: TRBJ2-7
clone size: -
V gene: TRBV7-6
CDR3 protein: CASSLRMSSGRAVEQYF
CDR3 DNA: TGTGCCAGCAGCTTAAGAATGTCCAGCGGGAGGGCGGTCGAGCAGTACTTC

D gene: TRBD2
J gene: TRBJ2-7
clone size: many
V gene: TRBV9
CDR3 protein: CASSPRGSGSNYEQYF
CDR3 DNA: TGTGCCAGCAGCCCTCGGGGTAGCGGGAGCAATTACGAGCAGTACTTC

D gene: TRBD2
J gene: TRBJ2-3
clone size: many
V gene: TRBV12-3/TRBV12-4
CDR3 protein: CASSSSGRASTDTQYF
CDR3 DNA: TGTGCCAGCAGTTCGAGCGGGAGAGCTAGCACAGATACGCAGTATTTT